This TCR beta chain was sequenced during a study of T cell responses to AZD1222 COVID-19 vaccine. Repertoires were generated with immunoSEQ multiplex PCR, while TCRdb's copy carries only in-frame clones and drops some. The sample has under 150,000 clones, about nine tenths seen once; the top ten hold around 6.9%. Points from the study as a whole: The study found Spike-specific TCR breadth and depth rose after two AZD1222 doses.

The CDR3 extends over 14 amino acids. Germline CDR1 is MNHEY and CDR2 is SMNVEV (reference sequence). Trimming left V 8 bases short and J 4 bases short, with 12 bases between. Comment on this clone: Its matching antigen is unknown.

The receptor's source is an adult in good health. The V gene is TRBV27, the J gene TRBJ1-6; weak D call: TRBD1 (5 bases). Sample: peripheral blood, taken on day 0 of AZD1222 vaccination. The CDR3 region has the DNA TGTGCCAGCCTGACAGAAAGTTATAATTCACCCCTCCACTTT. As protein: CASLTESYNSPLHF.